The next 2 T cell receptor beta chains were all read from a single sample in a study of long-term antiretroviral therapy in people with HIV. Investigators performed immunoSEQ version v3.0 at survey level. TCRdb's copy holds only in-frame clones and misses some; the assay was immunoSEQ multiplex PCR. The data show 25,000 or so clones, over 90% seen once. The sequences come from unsorted PBMCs, collected 6.2 years after starting antiretroviral therapy. The receptor source for this set is a man aged 35-49 years with HIV.

The chain is built from TRBV28 and TRBJ2-7; 7 bases are a match to TRBD1. Germline-derived CDR1 and CDR2 are MDHEN and SYDVKM. The J segment lost 2 bases and the V segment lost 6 bases, leaving 7 bases of the junction unmatched. The CDR3 runs 14 residues. The CDR3 here is CASSPGQFTYEQYF. The CDR3 DNA reads as TGTGCCAGCAGCCCGGGACAGTTTACCTACGAGCAGTACTTC.

The chain couples TRBV14 to TRBJ1-1, with D tentatively TRBD1 (6 bases). Germline assignment: CDR1 SGHDN and CDR2 FVKESK. CDR3 size: 16 residues. V was trimmed by 3 bases and J by 0 bases, leaving 14 bases between them. CDR3 coding DNA: TGTGCCAGCAGCCATCCCGCCGGGACATTGAACACTGAAGCTTTCTTT. Its translation is CASSHPAGTLNTEAFF.